This passage covers 4 T cell receptor beta chains from one sample sequenced in a study of blood T cells in healthy people across ages. The authors ran a second PCR of about 6 to 12 cycles using a sample-barcoded 5' primer and a J-beta primer mix. TCRdb processed the 5' RACE reads anew with MiXCR; each CDR3 protein has one entry. The table shows 600,000 to 800,000 distinct CDR3 sequences, with over 40% occurring only once. The material sequenced was blood. The receptor source for this set is a woman older than 75 in good health.

This rearrangement joins TRBV2 to TRBJ2-6; D not certain. Trimming removed 8 bases from V and 1 base from J, with 6 bases in between. The CDR3 length is 13 residues. The V gene's germline CDR1 is SNHLY and CDR2 FYNNEI. CDR3 sequence (DNA): TGTGCCAGCGCTAAATCTGGGGCCAACGTCCTGACTTTC. Protein: CASAKSGANVLTF.

The chain joins TRBV2 to TRBJ1-2; 7 bases map to TRBD1. Trimming cost V 9 bases and J 3 bases; bases outside gene matches: 7. Germline V lookup: CDR1 SNHLY, CDR2 FYNNEI. The CDR3 is 13 amino acids. CDR3 in amino acids: CARVTGEDYGYTF. The DNA for the CDR3 is TGTGCCAGGGTTACAGGGGAGGACTATGGCTACACCTTC.

The sample holds a few counts of this clonotype. The rearrangement joins TRBV3-1 to TRBJ1-2; D is undetermined. The V and J ends lost 2 bases and 0 bases respectively, with 4 bases between them. The CDR3 covers 13 residues. Germline loops: CDR1 LGHDT, CDR2 YNNKEL (reference sequence). For the CDR3, the DNA is TGTGCCAGCAGCCAATTGTCTAACTATGGCTACACCTTC. It encodes CASSQLSNYGYTF.

This clonotype was detected ten times or more. The rearrangement uses TRBV2 and TRBJ1-5; D uncertain. Looked up from germline, CDR1 is SNHLY and CDR2 is FYNNEI. The CDR3 contains 15 residues. V was pared by 5 bases and J by 1 base, with 12 bases between. CDR3 protein: CASSRQLVSNQPQHF. CDR3 DNA: TGTGCCAGCAGTCGACAACTTGTAAGCAATCAGCCCCAGCATTTT.